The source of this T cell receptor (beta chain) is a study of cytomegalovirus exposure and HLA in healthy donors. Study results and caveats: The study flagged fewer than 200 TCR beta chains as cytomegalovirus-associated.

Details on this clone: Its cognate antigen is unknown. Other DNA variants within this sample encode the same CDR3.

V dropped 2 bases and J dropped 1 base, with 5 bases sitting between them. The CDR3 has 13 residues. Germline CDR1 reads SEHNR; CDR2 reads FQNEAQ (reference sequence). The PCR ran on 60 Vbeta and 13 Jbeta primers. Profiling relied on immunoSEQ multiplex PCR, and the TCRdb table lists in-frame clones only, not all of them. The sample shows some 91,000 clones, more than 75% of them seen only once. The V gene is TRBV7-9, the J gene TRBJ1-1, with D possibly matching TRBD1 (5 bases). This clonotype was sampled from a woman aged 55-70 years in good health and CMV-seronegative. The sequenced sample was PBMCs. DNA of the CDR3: TGTGCCAGCAGCTTACAGGGGAACACTGAAGCTTTCTTT. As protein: CASSLQGNTEAFF.